The table lists the clone carrying this TCR beta chain with many counts. No antigen is known for it. Other nucleotide sequences in the sample specify the same CDR3. This sample was included in a study of metastatic and nonmetastatic thyroid tumors. Study context: Repertoire data that came from the blood and tumor or nodule tissue of malignant and benign thyroid patients were compared.

Study-level points and caveats: TCR beta diversity was reportedly significantly higher in malignant thyroid tumors than benign nodules, in blood and tumor.

In germline, CDR1 is MNHNS, CDR2 SASEGT. The CDR3 runs 15 residues. Trimming removed 2 bases from V and 6 bases from J, with 13 bases in between. No patient had received any treatment before thyroid surgery. As handled by the study authors: Construction of a distant-metastasis classifier for papillary thyroid cancer relied on CDR3 differences across clinicopathological groups. TCRdb re-clonotyped the PCR reads via MiXCR. What appears here as the V and J calls and clone size reflects TCRdb's work, not the paper's. This table has some 34,000 clones, over 15% appearing once. The clonotype was recovered from a female donor with papillary thyroid cancer or a benign thyroid nodule (not recorded which). Some clones in this sample may be carry-over from other donors' samples. Sequenced: blood. The rearrangement uses TRBV6-1 and TRBJ2-2; D is perhaps TRBD1 or TRBD2 (6 bases each). CDR3 in amino acids: CASSENREVPGELFF. In DNA, the CDR3 is TGTGCCAGCAGTGAAAACAGGGAGGTCCCCGGGGAGCTGTTTTTT.